Listed below are T cell receptor beta chains from one sample, sequenced in a study of T-cell memory formation after mild COVID-19. Each CDR3 protein gets one entry after TCRdb re-called the 5' RACE reads with MiXCR. This sample has 250,000 or so distinct CDR3 sequences, with roughly 18% found just once. Sequenced input: PBMCs or a T cell subset sorted from them (not recorded which). The receptors shown here come from a man between 18 and 35 years old who had mild COVID-19 (a few samples of this study predate the infection). Cell type and time point are not known. Each CDR3 is given with its conserved first and last residue. Each record gives: J gene, V gene, clone size, CDR3 length, CDR3 protein. Where a row states a size, it is once, few, many or the class of an expanded clone; other rows omit it.

J gene: TRBJ1-2; V gene: TRBV10-3; clone size: once; CDR3 length: 13; CDR3 protein: CAISDGDRYGYTF
J gene: TRBJ1-1; V gene: TRBV11-2; clone size: few; CDR3 length: 12; CDR3 protein: CAVADTNTEAFF
J gene: TRBJ1-2; V gene: TRBV20-1; clone size: few; CDR3 length: 13; CDR3 protein: CSATQPGGLGYTF
J gene: TRBJ2-6; V gene: TRBV5-5; clone size: -; CDR3 length: 15; CDR3 protein: CASILHLGGANVLTF
J gene: TRBJ2-5; V gene: TRBV20-1; clone size: -; CDR3 length: 16; CDR3 protein: CSARDLSGGFKETQYF
J gene: TRBJ2-1; V gene: TRBV5-1; clone size: -; CDR3 length: 14; CDR3 protein: CASSLFGGRYEQFF
J gene: TRBJ1-2; V gene: TRBV7-2; clone size: few; CDR3 length: 12; CDR3 protein: CASSLWGVGYTF
J gene: TRBJ2-4; V gene: TRBV4-3; clone size: -; CDR3 length: 18; CDR3 protein: CASSRWGPGQIAKNIQYF
J gene: TRBJ1-1; V gene: TRBV29-1; clone size: -; CDR3 length: 12; CDR3 protein: CSVRLLNTEAFF
J gene: TRBJ1-5; V gene: TRBV4-1; clone size: few; CDR3 length: 15; CDR3 protein: CASSLKGQGRQPQHF
J gene: TRBJ2-3; V gene: TRBV20-1; clone size: -; CDR3 length: 17; CDR3 protein: CSARGWTSGGGTDTQYF
J gene: TRBJ1-1; V gene: TRBV6-6; clone size: few; CDR3 length: 12; CDR3 protein: CASSIDRGWAFF
J gene: TRBJ2-5; V gene: TRBV24-1; clone size: few; CDR3 length: 14; CDR3 protein: CATGAGTGAETQYF
J gene: TRBJ2-5; V gene: TRBV20-1; clone size: -; CDR3 length: 15; CDR3 protein: CSATVAASNQETQYF
J gene: TRBJ1-5; V gene: TRBV24-1; clone size: few; CDR3 length: 12; CDR3 protein: CAPTCGNQPQHF
J gene: TRBJ2-7; V gene: TRBV20-1; clone size: -; CDR3 length: 14; CDR3 protein: CSARDIGGRDEQYF
J gene: TRBJ2-2; V gene: TRBV4-3; clone size: few; CDR3 length: 16; CDR3 protein: CASSHYSGGNTGELFF
J gene: TRBJ2-3; V gene: TRBV9; clone size: -; CDR3 length: 14; CDR3 protein: CASSSRGAPNTQYF
J gene: TRBJ2-2; V gene: TRBV12-2; clone size: -; CDR3 length: 18; CDR3 protein: CASRLPAGWNRHRGAVFF
J gene: TRBJ2-5; V gene: TRBV7-2; clone size: -; CDR3 length: 14; CDR3 protein: CASSPPGLSETQYF
J gene: TRBJ2-3; V gene: TRBV20-1; clone size: few; CDR3 length: 15; CDR3 protein: CSAKAAAGGTDTQYF
J gene: TRBJ2-2; V gene: TRBV18; clone size: -; CDR3 length: 15; CDR3 protein: CASSPLQGDAGELFF
J gene: TRBJ2-3; V gene: TRBV29-1; clone size: few; CDR3 length: 14; CDR3 protein: CSVPEGQSVDTQYF
J gene: TRBJ1-3; V gene: TRBV7-9; clone size: few; CDR3 length: 17; CDR3 protein: CASSLGTGGASGNTIYF
J gene: TRBJ2-5; V gene: TRBV28; clone size: -; CDR3 length: 16; CDR3 protein: CASTPYRLAGGETQYF
J gene: TRBJ2-3; V gene: TRBV6-2/TRBV6-3; clone size: -; CDR3 length: 14; CDR3 protein: CASSHRDWWDTQYF
J gene: TRBJ2-5; V gene: TRBV6-5; clone size: -; CDR3 length: 15; CDR3 protein: CASRLSEGYLETQYF
J gene: TRBJ2-3; V gene: TRBV7-2; clone size: -; CDR3 length: 12; CDR3 protein: CASSFGTARRYF
J gene: TRBJ1-2; V gene: TRBV6-5; clone size: few; CDR3 length: 14; CDR3 protein: CASRQGNIGYGYTF